These 16 T cell receptor beta chains came from one sample sequenced in a study of T cell repertoires in cytomegalovirus infection. Antigen specificity for these receptors is unknown. One entry per CDR3 protein, called by TCRdb with MiXCR from the reads. The data contain fewer than 950,000 distinct CDR3 sequences, over 25% of them singletons. This specimen was cultured CD8+ T cells from PBMCs, taken from culture after CMV antigen stimulation. All receptors derive from a human donor in good health (CMV status not recorded). Some clones in this sample may be carry-over from other donors' samples.

This clonotype was seen many times. The J gene is TRBJ2-5, the V gene TRBV4-1, with TRBD2 matching over 8 bases. This CDR3 has 16 residues. In germline, CDR1 is MGHRA, CDR2 YSYEKL. The junction had 4 bases not matched to a gene; V was cut back by 0 bases and J by 1 base. The CDR3 loop reads CASSQELGLVQETQYF. The CDR3 nucleotides read TGCGCCAGCAGCCAAGAGCTGGGACTAGTCCAAGAGACCCAGTACTTC.

This clonotype has a handful of counts. The chain combines TRBV4-1 with TRBJ2-1; 10 bases line up with TRBD2. Germline V gives CDR1 MGHRA, CDR2 YSYEKL. The CDR3 runs 15 residues. The V gene end was trimmed by 1 base and the J gene end by 7 bases; junction bases not matched to a gene: 4. CDR3 sequence (DNA): TGCGCCAGCAGCCAAGTAAGCGGGGGGGCGAATGAGCAGTTCTTC. Protein: CASSQVSGGANEQFF.

This clonotype has more than one count but fewer than ten. The rearrangement joins TRBV7-9 to TRBJ1-1; no clear D gene. V was shortened by 1 base and J by 5 bases, with 11 bases between the two germline ends. This CDR3 is 14 amino acids long. The germline V gene encodes CDR1 SEHNR and CDR2 FQNEAQ (reference sequence). This CDR3 reads CASSLGRTGTEAFF. Written as DNA, the CDR3 is TGTGCCAGCAGCTTAGGGAGGACGGGTACTGAAGCTTTCTTT.

The CDR3 DNA is TGTGCCAGCTCACGACAGGACAGCATACAAGAGACCCAGTACTTC. Translated: CASSRQDSIQETQYF. The chain employs TRBV18 and TRBJ2-5; D might be TRBD1 (6 bases). The germline V gene encodes CDR1 KGHSH and CDR2 LQKENI. This CDR3 has 15 amino acids. V gave up 4 bases and J gave up 2 bases, with 14 bases separating them.

The genes are TRBV6-6 and TRBJ1-1; TRBD1 might be the D (6 bases). Trimming cost V 0 bases and J 7 bases, with 9 bases left between them. This CDR3 is built from 13 residues. Germline V gives CDR1 MNHNY, CDR2 SVGAGI (reference sequence). CDR3 sequence reads: CASSYSETGEAFF. The CDR3 DNA reads TGTGCCAGCAGTTACTCCGAGACAGGTGAAGCTTTCTTT.

The chain has TRBV2 and TRBJ1-1, with a tentative D call TRBD1 (6 bases). The CDR3 consists of 14 residues. Per the germline V gene, CDR1 is SNHLY and CDR2 is FYNNEI. V dropped 3 bases and J dropped 3 bases, with 11 bases sitting between them. The CDR3 sequence: CASSDYRADTEAFF. CDR3 nucleotide sequence: TGTGCCAGCAGTGATTACAGGGCTGACACTGAAGCTTTCTTT.

This clonotype appeared a few times. The genes are TRBV15 and TRBJ2-7; the D is unclear. Trimming cost V 3 bases and J 5 bases, with 14 bases left between them. The CDR3 is 14 amino acids. Per germline, CDR1 LNHNV and CDR2 YYDKDF (reference sequence). CDR3 loop: CATSRTHMTHEQYF. The CDR3 DNA is TGTGCCACCAGCAGGACCCACATGACCCACGAGCAGTACTTC.

This clonotype was picked up many times. V is TRBV7-9 and J is TRBJ2-5, with D uncertain. CDR1 is SEHNR, CDR2 FQNEAQ, per germline (reference sequence). CDR3 size: 14 residues. V was pared by 2 bases and J by 5 bases, with 12 bases between. CDR3 coding DNA: TGTGCCAGCAGCTTAACTGGACCAAGGGAGACCCAGTACTTC. Its translation is CASSLTGPRETQYF.

The rearrangement links TRBV7-6 to TRBJ2-5; 11 bases align to TRBD1. The CDR3 consists of 14 residues. The germline CDR1 and CDR2 sequences are SGHVS and FNYEAQ. The J segment lost 5 bases and the V segment lost 5 bases, leaving 4 bases of the junction unmatched. The CDR3 region is CASSPGQGVETQYF. The CDR3 nucleotides read TGTGCCAGCAGCCCGGGACAGGGGGTTGAGACCCAGTACTTC.

This chain connects TRBV29-1 to TRBJ1-2; D gene ambiguous. Germline CDR1 SQVTM, CDR2 ANQGSEA. V was trimmed by 3 bases and J by 4 bases, leaving 12 bases between them. CDR3 length: 13 amino acids. The CDR3 nucleotides are TGCAGCGTTGAGAAGCCAGTAATCTATGGCTACACCTTC. This sequence encodes CSVEKPVIYGYTF.

This rearrangement joins TRBV7-2 to TRBJ2-3; a weak D match, TRBD1 (5 bases). CDR3 length: 16 amino acids. CDR1 and CDR2 from the germline V gene are SGHTA and FQGNSA. The ends were cut back, 1 base at V and 2 bases at J, with 13 bases in the middle. The chain's CDR3 is CASSLVGKGYTDTQYF. For the CDR3, the DNA is TGTGCCAGCAGCTTAGTGGGTAAGGGGTACACAGATACGCAGTATTTT.

This chain joins TRBV27 and TRBJ2-7; 7 bases are a match to TRBD2. The CDR3 is 14 amino acids. Germline V CDR1 and CDR2: MNHEY, SMNVEV (reference sequence). V dropped 1 base and J dropped 3; count of bases not matched to a gene: 3. CDR3 in DNA: TGTGCCAGCAGTTTATGGGGGGGGGTCTACGAGCAGTACTTC. Protein product: CASSLWGGVYEQYF.

The chain couples TRBV27 to TRBJ2-7; D remains unclear. Trimming removed 2 bases from V and 6 bases from J, with 17 bases in between. The germline CDR1 and CDR2 sequences are MNHEY and SMNVEV (reference sequence). The CDR3 runs 15 residues. The CDR3 here is CASSLKGLSSTEQYV. CDR3 coding DNA: TGTGCCAGCAGTTTAAAGGGTCTCTCCTCCACCGAGCAGTACGTC.

The chain has TRBV6-5 and TRBJ1-1; 7 nucleotides agree with TRBD1. This CDR3 has 13 amino acids. Trimming at V came to 3 bases and at J to 8 bases, leaving 6 bases not matched to a gene. Germline V CDR1 and CDR2: MNHEY, SVGAGI. The DNA for the CDR3 is TGTGCCAGCAGTTATAGGGACAGCCCCGAAGCTTTCTTT. Protein: CASSYRDSPEAFF.

This clonotype was seen a handful of times. The chain couples TRBV7-8 to TRBJ2-7; D perhaps matches TRBD2 (6 bases). V dropped 2 bases and J dropped 5 bases, with 16 bases sitting between them. The CDR3 extends over 15 amino acids. CDR1 and CDR2 from the germline V gene are SGHVS and FQNEAQ. CDR3 residues: CASSLRRVGIDEQYF. Here the CDR3 DNA reads TGTGCCAGCAGCTTAAGGAGGGTTGGGATCGACGAGCAGTACTTC.

The chain has TRBV7-6 and TRBJ2-7; D is tentatively TRBD1 or TRBD2 (5 bases each). Deletions cut 1 base from V and 2 bases from J, with 15 bases between. CDR3 length: 16 amino acids. The germline V gene encodes CDR1 SGHVS and CDR2 FNYEAQ. The CDR3 DNA reads as TGTGCCAGCAGCTTAGGTTACGGGGCCACGGCCTACGAGCAGTACTTC. Residues: CASSLGYGATAYEQYF.